This T cell receptor beta chain was obtained from a study of glioma-infiltrating T cells. Turning to this clonotype: No antigen is known for it.

Overall study findings and caveats: Tissue and blood shared very few CDR3 sequences.

The iRepertoire nested amplicon-rescue multiplex PCR amplified TCR alpha and beta CDR3s from RNA. Input was about 95-400 ng of tissue mRNA or PBMC total RNA. In TCRdb, the multiplex PCR reads were re-called with MiXCR into one record per CDR3 protein. The sample carries around 130,000 distinct CDR3 sequences, roughly a quarter recorded once. The sequenced sample consisted of glioma tissue, nonneoplastic brain tissue, or PBMCs (not recorded which). The TCR was taken from a human donor with low-grade glioma or glioblastoma, undergoing nonglioma brain surgery, or in good health (not recorded which).

The DNA of the CDR3 is TGTGCCAGCAGCGTAGGAGCGACTATAAGCACAGATACGCAGTATTTT. Its protein product is CASSVGATISTDTQYF. J is TRBJ2-3 and V is TRBV9; possible D gene TRBD2, 5 bases. V lost 0 bases and J lost 0, with 11 bases in between. The CDR3 loop spans 16 amino acids. CDR1 is SGDLS and CDR2 is YYNGEE in the germline V gene.